The TCR beta chain under discussion was sequenced for a study of blood T cell repertoires in COVID-19. Overall study: Italy, Spain and the United States were the sources of the convalescent and acute COVID-19 samples. Sample material is recorded as cDNA or gDNA derived from T cells, B-cell-depleted T cells, or PBMCs.

This CDR3 spans 13 amino acids. V shed 3 bases, J shed 3 bases, and the junction held 2 bases outside the gene matches. Per the germline V gene, CDR1 is SGHNT and CDR2 is YYREEE (reference sequence). The authors' processing: Nucleated cell number was recorded as an estimate derived from reference gene primer amplification. The assay was immunoSEQ multiplex PCR, and TCRdb's table has in-frame clones only and misses some. Clone size and the V and J calls come from that table; the DNA yielded D and trimming. Seen here are roughly 170,000 clones, more than 80% observed once, and the top ten hold roughly 7.1%.

The sequencing sample was made of peripheral blood. The chain has TRBV5-4 and TRBJ2-5; 7 bases line up with TRBD1. The sequence was collected from a human donor in a cohort sampled during active COVID-19. The CDR3 sequence: CASSWDREETQYF. In DNA form, the CDR3 reads TGTGCCAGCAGCTGGGACAGAGAAGAGACCCAGTACTTC.